Listed here are 14 T cell receptor beta chains from one sample, sequenced in a study of blood T cell repertoires in COVID-19. Clones were sequenced by immunoSEQ multiplex PCR, and TCRdb holds only the in-frame ones, with some missing. The sample shows some 240,000 clones, 88% of them seen only once. The specimen was peripheral blood. These receptors were obtained from a woman aged 70 to 79 with COVID-19, enrolled during active disease.

The genes are TRBV4-1 and TRBJ1-1; D might be TRBD1 (6 bases). Trimming removed 0 bases from V and 7 bases from J, with 15 bases in between. Per the germline V gene, CDR1 is MGHRA and CDR2 is YSYEKL. This CDR3 spans 15 amino acids. The CDR3 coding sequence is TGCGCCAGCAGCCAAGAGTTACAGGGTAAGGGTGAAGCTTTCTTT. Protein product: CASSQELQGKGEAFF.

The rearrangement joins TRBV19 to TRBJ1-2; 10 bases are a match to TRBD1. The ends lost 1 base at V and 2 bases at J; junction bases unmatched: 1. In germline, CDR1 is LNHDA, CDR2 SQIVND (reference sequence). This CDR3 is built from 15 residues. CDR3 nucleotides: TGTGCCAGTAGTATAGGACAGGGGGCGAACTATGGCTACACCTTC. Protein product: CASSIGQGANYGYTF.

CDR3 bases: TGTGCCAGCAGCCGTCCGGGAAGCCTGGATTACAATGAGCAGTTCTTC. Translation gives CASSRPGSLDYNEQFF. The V and J genes are TRBV14 and TRBJ2-1; possible D gene TRBD2, 5 bases. V was shortened by 4 bases and J by 4 bases, with 17 bases between the two germline ends. Germline CDR1 reads SGHDN; CDR2 reads FVKESK. The CDR3 runs 16 residues. Full variable domain (missing parts from reference TRBV14 and TRBJ2-1): EAGVTQFPSHSVIEKGQTVTLRCDPISGHDNLYWYRRVMGKEIKFLLHFVKESKQDESGMPNNRFLAERTGGTYSTLKVQPAELEDSGVYFCASSRPGSLDYNEQFFGPGTRLTVL.

The rearrangement joins TRBV6-1 to TRBJ2-3, with 10 bases fitting TRBD2. V lost 4 bases to trimming and J lost 0 bases; unmatched junction nucleotides: 7. The CDR3 has 17 amino acids. The V gene's germline CDR1 is MNHNS and CDR2 SASEGT. CDR3 sequence: CASSGLAGETSTDTQYF. CDR3 sequence (DNA): TGTGCCAGCAGTGGGCTAGCGGGAGAGACTAGCACAGATACGCAGTATTTT.

The rearrangement uses TRBV24-1 and TRBJ2-2; 10 bases match TRBD1. Unmatched junction bases numbered 10, after V lost 4 bases and J lost 6 bases. The CDR3 loop spans 17 amino acids. Looked up from germline, CDR1 is KGHDR and CDR2 is SFDVKD. The CDR3 DNA reads as TGTGCCACCAGTGACTCGGGACAGGGGAAAGGTCCCGGGGAGCTGTTTTTT. It encodes CATSDSGQGKGPGELFF.

A remark on this clone: This same CDR3 is encoded by further DNA sequences in the sample. CDR3 DNA sequence: TGTGCCAGCAGCCAAGGTGGCGGAACCGGGGAGCTGTTTTTT. It encodes CASSQGGGTGELFF. The chain combines TRBV3-1 (or the pseudogene TRBV3-2) with TRBJ2-2; D is unresolved. Trimming removed 1 base from V and 5 bases from J, with 8 bases in between. Per the germline V gene, CDR1 is LGHDT and CDR2 is YNNKEL (reference sequence). The CDR3 has 14 amino acids.

This chain uses TRBV29-1 with TRBJ1-5; D uncertain. The germline CDR1 and CDR2 sequences are SQVTM and ANQGSEA. The CDR3 is 13 residues long. The germline V and J ends were trimmed by 4 bases and 3 bases, with 10 bases remaining between them. The CDR3 coding sequence is TGCAGCGTTGCAACTTCTGACAATCAGCCCCAGCATTTT. Amino acid sequence: CSVATSDNQPQHF.

The chain recombines TRBV6-1 with TRBJ1-5; 9 bases match TRBD1. The trim removed 1 base at V and 4 bases at J, leaving 2 bases unmatched. CDR3 size: 15 residues. CDR1 and CDR2 (germline): MNHNS, SASEGT. CDR3 nucleotides: TGTGCCAGCAGTGAAGAGACAGGGGGAAATCAGCCCCAGCATTTT. Translated: CASSEETGGNQPQHF.

The chain is built from TRBV18 and TRBJ2-7; 7 bases line up with TRBD1. From germline, CDR1 is KGHSH and CDR2 LQKENI. The ends lost 0 bases at V and 0 bases at J; junction bases unmatched: 8. The CDR3 extends over 17 amino acids. The CDR3 protein is CASSPPVTGFHSYEQYF. DNA for the CDR3: TGTGCCAGCTCACCACCAGTGACAGGGTTCCACTCCTACGAGCAGTACTTC.

This chain connects TRBV7-9 to TRBJ1-2; tentatively, D is TRBD1 (6 bases). V lost 5 bases and J lost 5, with 12 bases in between. This CDR3 is 13 amino acids long. Germline V gene data show CDR1 as SEHNR and CDR2 as FQNEAQ (reference sequence). The CDR3, as DNA: TGTGCCAGCAGCCAAGGACAGTCGTATGGCTACACCTTC. Translated, it gives CASSQGQSYGYTF.

The chain links TRBV3-1 (or the pseudogene TRBV3-2) to TRBJ2-1; TRBD2 aligns across 11 bases. CDR1 LGHDT and CDR2 YNNKEL come from the germline V gene (reference sequence). V lost 2 bases, J lost 8 bases, and 11 bases stayed unmatched. This CDR3 region has 17 residues. The CDR3 nucleotides read TGTGCCAGCAGCCAACCCTATCTAGCGGGAGGTGTGGATGAGCAGTTCTTC. Protein sequence: CASSQPYLAGGVDEQFF.

Here the CDR3 DNA reads TGTGCCATCAGTGAGTCTTACAGCGGGAGGGCCCGAAATGAGCAGTTCTTC. Translating gives CAISESYSGRARNEQFF. The chain employs TRBV10-3 and TRBJ2-1; 10 bases agree with TRBD2. This CDR3 comprises 17 residues. Germline-derived CDR1 and CDR2 are ENHRY and SYGVKD. V was clipped by 0 bases and J by 7 bases; unmatched bases: 9.

This clone was recorded only once. J is TRBJ2-7 and V is TRBV27; 7 bases map to TRBD2. CDR3 length equals 14 residues. Trimming at V came to 3 bases and at J to 7 bases, leaving 9 bases not matched to a gene. Germline V gene lookup returns CDR1 MNHEY and CDR2 SMNVEV (reference sequence). The chain's CDR3 is CASSFRTGTTEQYF. The CDR3 nucleotides are TGTGCCAGCAGTTTCCGGACCGGGACTACAGAGCAGTACTTC.

The chain joins TRBV7-2 to TRBJ2-3; maybe TRBD1 (5 bases). Germline loops: CDR1 SGHTA, CDR2 FQGNSA. There are 14 residues in the CDR3. Trimming removed 4 bases at V and 4 bases at J, with 12 bases between. This chain's CDR3 is CASSSDTGADTQYF. Here the CDR3 DNA reads TGTGCCAGCAGCTCAGACACAGGAGCAGATACGCAGTATTTT.